A selection of T cell receptor beta chains follows, all from one sample in a study of blood T cells in healthy people across ages. TCRdb fed the 5' RACE reads into MiXCR, producing one record per CDR3 protein. The table lists 1.5 million to 2 million distinct CDR3 sequences, 28% of them singletons. What was sequenced was blood. These receptor sequences come from a woman in her 30s in good health. CDR3s include the opening cysteine and the closing phenylalanine or tryptophan. The D gene is left open where the match is weak. Some rows mark clone size as missing; the rest say once, few, many or name a class of expanded clone.

d_gene,abundance,v_gene,j_gene,CDR3nt,CDR3aa
-,few,TRBV5-1,TRBJ2-1,TGCGCCAGCATAAGGTCCGCGGGCTCCTACAATGAGCAGTTCTTC,CASIRSAGSYNEQFF
TRBD1,-,TRBV7-9,TRBJ2-4,TGTGCCAGCAGCACCCCCGACAGGGGGGCCAAAAACATTCAGTACTTC,CASSTPDRGAKNIQYF
-,few,TRBV20-1,TRBJ1-1,TGCAGTGCTCTCCTCGGCAGTTACACTGAAGCTTTCTTT,CSALLGSYTEAFF
TRBD2,-,TRBV9,TRBJ2-2,TGTGCCAGCAGCGTGGGGTCCAGCGGGGCTACCGGGGAGCTGTTTTTT,CASSVGSSGATGELFF
-,few,TRBV6-5,TRBJ2-6,TGTGCCAGCACCAGGGGTCCCCGGTCTGGGGCCAACGTCCTGACTTTC,CASTRGPRSGANVLTF
-,many,TRBV10-3,TRBJ2-1,TGTGCCATCACCCCCGACGGGAGACAGGTCCCCAATGAGCAGTTCTTC,CAITPDGRQVPNEQFF
TRBD1,-,TRBV7-2,TRBJ2-5,TGTGCCGGCAGCGCACCGACAGGGTTGGGGGAGACCCAGTACTTC,CAGSAPTGLGETQYF
-,-,TRBV20-1,TRBJ2-2,TGCAGTGCTCCACATGGCGGGGAGCTGTTTTTT,CSAPHGGELFF
-,few,TRBV12-3/TRBV12-4,TRBJ2-7,TGTACCAGCGGATCGGCCAGGGCCTACGAGCAGTACTTC,CTSGSARAYEQYF
-,few,TRBV28,TRBJ1-5,TGTGCCAGCAGTTTACAAGGCCTTGACAATCAGCCCCAGCATTTT,CASSLQGLDNQPQHF
-,-,TRBV2,TRBJ1-2,TGTGCCGGCAGTGTGTCCGGTCTAGGGAGTGGCTACACCTTC,CAGSVSGLGSGYTF
-,-,TRBV7-2,TRBJ1-6,TGTGCCGTGGGCTGGTACGGTTCACCCCTCCACTTT,CAVGWYGSPLHF
-,-,TRBV27,TRBJ1-5,TGTGCCAGCAGTTTGTTCCAGCATAGCAATCAGCCCCAGCATTTT,CASSLFQHSNQPQHF
-,few,TRBV7-2,TRBJ2-7,TGTGCCAGCAGCTGTCGGACAGAACGAAACGAGCAGTACTTC,CASSCRTERNEQYF
-,-,TRBV10-3,TRBJ2-2,TGTGCCATCAGTGACCAGGACAGCCCCGGACTGGAGCTGTTTTTT,CAISDQDSPGLELFF
-,few,TRBV9,TRBJ2-5,TGTGCCAGCAGCGCCGCGTCAAGGGAGACCCAGTACTTC,CASSAASRETQYF